Sequencing of this T cell receptor (beta chain) was carried out in a study of cytomegalovirus exposure and HLA in healthy donors. Trimming at V came to 0 bases and at J to 6 bases, leaving 5 bases not matched to a gene. The length of the CDR3 is 14 residues. The germline V gene encodes CDR1 GTSNPN and CDR2 SVGIG (reference sequence). Here immunoSEQ multiplex PCR was the method, and the copy in TCRdb shows in-frame clones only, minus some. Among tens of thousands of clones listed, around 95% were seen once. The chain combines TRBV30 with TRBJ2-1; 7 nucleotides align to TRBD2. Sequencing was done on a sample of PBMCs. The clonotype originates from a man aged 18-30 years in good health and CMV-seropositive. Here the CDR3 reads CAWSVLGLRNEQFF. The CDR3, as DNA: TGTGCCTGGAGTGTACTGGGACTACGCAATGAGCAGTTCTTC.